One and the same sample provided the 5 T cell receptor beta chains below, sequenced in a study of blood T cell repertoires in COVID-19. Here immunoSEQ multiplex PCR was the method, and the copy in TCRdb shows in-frame clones only, minus some. The repertoire holds 500,000 to 600,000 clones, with roughly 89% as singletons. The sample was peripheral blood. These receptors came from a woman between 50 and 59 years old with COVID-19, enrolled during active disease.

The chain joins TRBV7-6 to TRBJ2-5; 9 nucleotides agree with TRBD2. Looked up from germline, CDR1 is SGHVS and CDR2 is FNYEAQ. The trim removed 6 bases at V and 1 base at J, leaving 6 bases unmatched. The CDR3 has 15 amino acids. The DNA for the CDR3 is TGTGCCAGCAGGTCCCAGCGGGGGGCCCAAGAGACCCAGTACTTC. Translated: CASRSQRGAQETQYF.

The rearrangement joins TRBV6-6 to TRBJ2-5; 8 nucleotides match TRBD2. The J segment lost 4 bases and the V segment lost 8 bases, leaving 9 bases of the junction unmatched. Germline-derived CDR1 and CDR2 are MNHNY and SVGAGI (reference sequence). The length of the CDR3 is 14 residues. This CDR3 reads CASSLAGSRETQYF. The CDR3 nucleotides are TGTGCCAGCTCGTTAGCGGGGTCGAGAGAGACCCAGTACTTC.

The chain has TRBV25-1 and TRBJ1-6, with 7 bases lining up with TRBD1. The CDR3 runs 13 residues. V dropped 3 bases and J dropped 9; count of bases not matched to a gene: 2. Germline V gives CDR1 MGHDK, CDR2 SYGVNS. The DNA of the CDR3 is TGTGCCAGCAGTGACGACAGGGCTTCACCCCTCCACTTT. This encodes CASSDDRASPLHF.

The V call is TRBV11-3, the J call TRBJ2-1, with 8 bases fitting TRBD2. The V gene's germline CDR1 is SGHNT and CDR2 YENEEA. The V segment lost 3 bases and the J segment 14 bases; nucleotides outside the gene matches: 9. The CDR3 runs to 13 residues. The CDR3 loop is CASSFFSGEREFF. The CDR3 region has the DNA TGTGCCAGCAGCTTTTTTAGCGGGGAGCGGGAGTTCTTC.

This clone has just one count. V is TRBV19 and J is TRBJ1-2; a weak D match, TRBD1 (6 bases). Germline V gene lookup returns CDR1 LNHDA and CDR2 SQIVND (reference sequence). V shed 6 bases and J shed 3 bases, with 14 bases lying between them. This CDR3 comprises 14 residues. Written as DNA, the CDR3 is TGTGCCAGTAGGTACCTGGACAGACACTATGGCTACACCTTC. Its protein is CASRYLDRHYGYTF.